The 28 T cell receptor beta chains given below trace back to one sample, sequenced in a study of OX40 agonist ivuxolimab in advanced cancers. TCRdb's table, derived via immunoSEQ multiplex PCR, lists solely in-frame clones and lacks some. Counted here are under 80,000 clones, about 85% occurring once; the ten biggest clones make up about 0.57%. Source: CD4+ or CD8+ T cells sorted from blood, taken in a trial of the OX40 agonist ivuxolimab. The source of these receptors is an adult with an advanced solid tumor such as melanoma, head and neck, liver or kidney cancer.

The chain carries TRBV18 and TRBJ2-2, with D perhaps being TRBD1 or TRBD2 (6 bases each). Trimming shortened V by 4 bases and J by 4 bases, and 10 bases separated the two germline ends. The CDR3 sequence is 14 residues long. From germline, CDR1 is KGHSH and CDR2 LQKENI. The CDR3 coding sequence is TGTGCCAGCTCACGCGAGGGGGGCACCGGGGAGCTGTTTTTT. This sequence encodes CASSREGGTGELFF.

J is TRBJ2-7 and V is TRBV5-1; TRBD2 matches at 11 bases. Germline CDR1 is SGHRS and CDR2 is YFSETQ. The CDR3 loop spans 15 amino acids. Trimming at V came to 0 bases and at J to 3 bases, leaving 2 bases not matched to a gene. The CDR3 reads CASSLGGTSGYEQYF. In DNA form, the CDR3 reads TGCGCCAGCAGCTTGGGAGGGACTAGCGGCTACGAGCAGTACTTC.

This rearrangement joins TRBV29-1 to TRBJ1-2; no clear D gene. There are 12 residues in the CDR3. V was cut by 7 bases and J by 1 base, with 10 bases left in between. The germline CDR1 and CDR2 sequences are SQVTM and ANQGSEA. As DNA, the CDR3 is TGCAGCGGGCGGGATTTTAACTATGGCTACACCTTC. Amino acids: CSGRDFNYGYTF.

The chain joins TRBV7-9 to TRBJ1-4, with a weak D call TRBD1 (5 bases). This CDR3 is 15 amino acids long. The germline V gene has CDR1 SEHNR and CDR2 FQNEAQ (reference sequence). Trimming shortened V by 4 bases and J by 8 bases, and 17 bases separated the two germline ends. CDR3 in amino acids: CASSSMRQGREKLFF. CDR3 nucleotides: TGTGCCAGCAGCTCCATGAGGCAGGGCCGCGAAAAACTGTTTTTT. Variable domain in full (rest from reference TRBV7-9 and TRBJ1-4): DTGVSQNPRHKITKRGQNVTFRCDPISEHNRLYWYRQTLGQGPEFLTYFQNEAQLEKSRLLSDRFSAERPKGSFSTLEIQRTEQGDSAMYLCASSSMRQGREKLFFGSGTQLSVL.

The V and J genes are TRBV20-1 and TRBJ2-5, with D unclear. The CDR3 consists of 11 residues. Trimming removed 6 bases from V and 9 bases from J, with 14 bases in between. Germline values: CDR1 DFQATT, CDR2 SNEGSKA (reference sequence). The CDR3 DNA is TGCAGTGCCTCGATCTCCGGGCCCCAGTACTTC. Protein: CSASISGPQYF.

V is TRBV5-1 and J is TRBJ2-3; D ambiguous. This CDR3 spans 16 amino acids. The V end was cut by 4 bases, the J end by 0 bases, with 15 bases between. The germline V gene encodes CDR1 SGHRS and CDR2 YFSETQ. CDR3 DNA sequence: TGCGCCAGCAGCCTTTCTGTCACGCTAAGCACAGATACGCAGTATTTT. This encodes CASSLSVTLSTDTQYF.

The chain couples TRBV5-5 to TRBJ1-5; D uncertain. This CDR3 comprises 13 residues. V lost 2 bases and J 0 bases, leaving 3 bases between the germline ends. Germline V gene sequence: CDR1 SGHKS, CDR2 YYEKEE (reference sequence). The CDR3 spells CASSFYSNQPQHF. The DNA of the CDR3 is TGTGCCAGCAGCTTCTATAGCAATCAGCCCCAGCATTTT.

V gene TRBV7-9 combines with J gene TRBJ2-7; D unclear. The CDR3 is 12 amino acids. The germline V and J ends were trimmed by 5 bases and 7 bases, with 12 bases remaining between them. Germline lookup yields CDR1 SEHNR and CDR2 FQNEAQ (reference sequence). CDR3 region: CASSRTQTEQYF. The CDR3 nucleotides are TGTGCCAGCAGCCGAACTCAGACAGAGCAGTACTTC.

The chain links TRBV19 to TRBJ1-2; D unclear. V dropped 5 bases and J dropped 1 base, with 11 bases sitting between them. Germline V gene data show CDR1 as LNHDA and CDR2 as SQIVND (reference sequence). CDR3 length equals 14 residues. The CDR3 DNA sequence: TGTGCCAGTAGTCCGCGGCCCGGTAACTATGGCTACACCTTC. Its translation is CASSPRPGNYGYTF.

This chain connects TRBV18 to TRBJ2-2, with 8 bases that match TRBD1. The germline V gene encodes CDR1 KGHSH and CDR2 LQKENI. CDR3 size: 16 residues. The junction had 6 bases not matched to a gene; V was cut back by 6 bases and J by 0 bases. The DNA for the CDR3 is TGTGCCAGCTCGCCTCGGACAGGGACGAACACCGGGGAGCTGTTTTTT. This translates into CASSPRTGTNTGELFF.

This chain links TRBV15 with TRBJ2-1; TRBD1 is a possible D gene (5 bases). CDR1 and CDR2 from the germline V gene are LNHNV and YYDKDF (reference sequence). Trimming left V 1 base short and J 0 bases short, with 19 bases between. The CDR3 spans 19 residues. The CDR3 DNA reads as TGTGCCACCAGCAGAGCCCGCCTGGAACAGGCGAGCTCCTACAATGAGCAGTTCTTC. The encoded protein is CATSRARLEQASSYNEQFF.

The chain employs TRBV5-1 and TRBJ2-7, with a possible D match to TRBD1 (6 bases). This CDR3 has 17 amino acids. In germline, CDR1 is SGHRS, CDR2 YFSETQ. V gave up 4 bases and J gave up 0 bases, with 20 bases separating them. CDR3: CASSPSGQFGASYEQYF. The CDR3 bases are TGCGCCAGCAGCCCGTCCGGACAGTTTGGGGCCTCCTACGAGCAGTACTTC.

V gene TRBV10-3 combines with J gene TRBJ1-6; no clear D. The CDR3 totals 15 residues. The V end lost 6 bases, the J end lost 2 bases, and 11 bases lay between the germline ends. In germline, CDR1 is ENHRY, CDR2 SYGVKD. The CDR3 DNA reads as TGTGCCATCAGGGAAACGAACGCCTATAATTCACCCCTCCACTTT. Translation: CAIRETNAYNSPLHF.

This clone showed up just a few times. The rearrangement joins TRBV29-1 to TRBJ1-1; tentative D call: TRBD1 (5 bases). V was shortened by 4 bases and J by 14 bases, with 14 bases between the two germline ends. Germline CDR1 SQVTM, CDR2 ANQGSEA. The CDR3 extends over 10 amino acids. The CDR3 DNA reads as TGCAGCGTTGTTGACAGTTCGCCATTCTTT. It is translated as CSVVDSSPFF.

The V gene is TRBV10-3, the J gene TRBJ2-5; D call uncertain. TRBJ2-7 explains the end of the DNA better; the J call may be wrong. This CDR3 is built from 14 residues. CDR1 and CDR2 (germline): ENHRY, SYGVKD. CDR3 DNA sequence: TGTGCCATCAGTGATTTTGCGTCCTCCTACGAGCAGTACTTC. Its translation is CAISDFASSYEQYF.

This sequence joins TRBV9 and TRBJ2-3, with D unresolved. Per germline, CDR1 SGDLS and CDR2 YYNGEE. The CDR3 runs 12 residues. V lost 0 bases and J lost 5, with 4 bases in between. CDR3 coding DNA: TGTGCCAGCAGCGTAGCGGAAGATACGCAGTATTTT. This encodes CASSVAEDTQYF.

V is TRBV7-9 and J is TRBJ1-2; a weak D match, TRBD1 (6 bases). Trimming removed 5 bases at V and 8 bases at J, with 15 bases between. CDR3 size: 13 residues. Germline V gene lookup returns CDR1 SEHNR and CDR2 FQNEAQ (reference sequence). Here the CDR3 reads CASSQAYREGYTF. CDR3 coding DNA: TGTGCCAGCAGCCAGGCCTACAGGGAGGGCTACACCTTC.

The rearrangement uses TRBV29-1 and TRBJ1-1, with 10 bases that match TRBD1. The CDR3 consists of 13 residues. Trimming took 4 bases from V and 5 from J; bases not matched to a gene: 4. Germline V CDR1 and CDR2: SQVTM, ANQGSEA. In DNA form, the CDR3 reads TGCAGCGTTGGGACAGGGGGTATGACTGAAGCTTTCTTT. Its protein product is CSVGTGGMTEAFF.

The gene calls are TRBV18 and TRBJ2-7; TRBD1 agrees at 9 bases. The CDR3 has 14 residues. Trimming cost V 5 bases and J 4 bases; bases outside gene matches: 6. The germline V gene encodes CDR1 KGHSH and CDR2 LQKENI. The CDR3 region is CASSETGGLYEQYF. In DNA form, the CDR3 reads TGTGCCAGCTCAGAAACAGGGGGCCTTTACGAGCAGTACTTC.

The chain is built from TRBV5-1 and TRBJ1-2; TRBD1 aligns across 9 bases. V gave up 1 base and J gave up 1 base; unmatched junction bases: 8. The CDR3 runs to 17 residues. Per the germline V gene, CDR1 is SGHRS and CDR2 is YFSETQ. CDR3 sequence: CASSLRDRATLNYGYTF. CDR3 DNA sequence: TGCGCCAGCAGCTTGAGGGACAGGGCGACCCTTAACTATGGCTACACCTTC.

The chain links TRBV2 to TRBJ2-5; TRBD1 is a possible D gene (6 bases). The DNA end is a closer match to TRBJ2-7, so the J assignment may be wrong. The germline gives CDR1 SNHLY, CDR2 FYNNEI. This CDR3 spans 14 amino acids. The CDR3: CASIRDTYSYEQYF. As DNA, the CDR3 is TGTGCCAGCATCCGGGACACGTACTCCTACGAGCAGTACTTC.

This chain joins TRBV5-8 and TRBJ2-3, with a weak D call TRBD2 (5 bases). The V and J ends lost 2 bases and 4 bases respectively, with 14 bases between them. CDR3 length: 15 residues. Germline-derived CDR1 and CDR2 are SGHTS and YDEGEE. CDR3 sequence (DNA): TGTGCCAGCAGCTTCTCCCGGGGTGGGGCAGATACGCAGTATTTT. Encoded protein: CASSFSRGGADTQYF.

This clone was detected only a few times. The CDR3 DNA sequence: TGTGCCTGGAGTGTAGTTACAGGGGGCCGGACCGGGGAGCTGTTTTTT. Its translation: CAWSVVTGGRTGELFF. V gene TRBV30 combines with J gene TRBJ2-2; TRBD1 matches at 9 bases. The V segment lost 0 bases and the J segment 5 bases; nucleotides outside the gene matches: 7. Germline assignment: CDR1 GTSNPN and CDR2 SVGIG (reference sequence). The CDR3 spans 16 residues.

The chain links TRBV10-1 to TRBJ2-7, with 8 nucleotides matching TRBD2. In germline, CDR1 is WNHNN, CDR2 SYGVQD (reference sequence). The CDR3 covers 16 residues. With V trimmed by 0 bases and J by 2 bases, 6 bases remained unmatched. Here the CDR3 DNA reads TGCGCCAGCAGTGAGTCTGGGATTAGCGGGACCTACGAGCAGTACTTC. This translates into CASSESGISGTYEQYF.

This clone showed up just once. The chain links TRBV28 to TRBJ1-3; D gene ambiguous. This CDR3 is 15 amino acids long. V was shortened by 1 base and J by 8 bases, with 15 bases between the two germline ends. CDR1 is MDHEN and CDR2 is SYDVKM in the germline V gene. CDR3 coding DNA: TGTGCCAGCAGTTTATCCGGACCCACCCAGCACACCATATATTTT. This translates into CASSLSGPTQHTIYF.

J is TRBJ2-7 and V is TRBV6-1; D is undetermined. The CDR3 contains 13 residues. The germline V gene has CDR1 MNHNS and CDR2 SASEGT. Trimming stripped 7 bases from V and 0 bases from J, with 10 bases between. The CDR3 sequence: CASNPANSYEQYF. Written as DNA, the CDR3 is TGTGCCAGCAACCCAGCGAACTCCTACGAGCAGTACTTC.

The chain uses TRBV7-9 and TRBJ2-5; TRBD1 or TRBD2 may be the D gene (6 bases each). The CDR3 is made up of 14 amino acids. Germline-derived CDR1 and CDR2 are SEHNR and FQNEAQ (reference sequence). V lost 1 base, J lost 4 bases, and 10 bases lay in between. The CDR3 is CASSLGGAGETQYF. DNA for the CDR3: TGTGCCAGCAGCTTAGGGGGGGCAGGAGAGACCCAGTACTTC.

The chain combines TRBV30 with TRBJ1-5; 8 bases agree with TRBD1. This CDR3 spans 13 amino acids. Germline V gene sequence: CDR1 GTSNPN, CDR2 SVGIG (reference sequence). V shed 1 base and J 6 bases; nucleotides not matched to a gene: 2. Here the CDR3 DNA reads TGTGCCTGGAGTGAGGACAGGGTTCAGCCCCAGCATTTT. It is translated as CAWSEDRVQPQHF.